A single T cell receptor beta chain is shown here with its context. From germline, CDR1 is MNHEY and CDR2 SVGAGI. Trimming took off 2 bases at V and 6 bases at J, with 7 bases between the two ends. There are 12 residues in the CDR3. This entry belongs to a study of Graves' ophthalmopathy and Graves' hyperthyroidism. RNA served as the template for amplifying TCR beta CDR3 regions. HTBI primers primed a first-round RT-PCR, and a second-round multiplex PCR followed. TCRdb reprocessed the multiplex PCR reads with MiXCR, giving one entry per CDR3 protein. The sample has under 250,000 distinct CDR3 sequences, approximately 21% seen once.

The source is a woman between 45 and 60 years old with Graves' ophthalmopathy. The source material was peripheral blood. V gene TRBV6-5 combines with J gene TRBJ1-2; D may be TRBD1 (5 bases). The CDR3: CASSYTGDGYTF. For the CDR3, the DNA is TGTGCCAGCAGTTACACGGGGGATGGCTACACCTTC.